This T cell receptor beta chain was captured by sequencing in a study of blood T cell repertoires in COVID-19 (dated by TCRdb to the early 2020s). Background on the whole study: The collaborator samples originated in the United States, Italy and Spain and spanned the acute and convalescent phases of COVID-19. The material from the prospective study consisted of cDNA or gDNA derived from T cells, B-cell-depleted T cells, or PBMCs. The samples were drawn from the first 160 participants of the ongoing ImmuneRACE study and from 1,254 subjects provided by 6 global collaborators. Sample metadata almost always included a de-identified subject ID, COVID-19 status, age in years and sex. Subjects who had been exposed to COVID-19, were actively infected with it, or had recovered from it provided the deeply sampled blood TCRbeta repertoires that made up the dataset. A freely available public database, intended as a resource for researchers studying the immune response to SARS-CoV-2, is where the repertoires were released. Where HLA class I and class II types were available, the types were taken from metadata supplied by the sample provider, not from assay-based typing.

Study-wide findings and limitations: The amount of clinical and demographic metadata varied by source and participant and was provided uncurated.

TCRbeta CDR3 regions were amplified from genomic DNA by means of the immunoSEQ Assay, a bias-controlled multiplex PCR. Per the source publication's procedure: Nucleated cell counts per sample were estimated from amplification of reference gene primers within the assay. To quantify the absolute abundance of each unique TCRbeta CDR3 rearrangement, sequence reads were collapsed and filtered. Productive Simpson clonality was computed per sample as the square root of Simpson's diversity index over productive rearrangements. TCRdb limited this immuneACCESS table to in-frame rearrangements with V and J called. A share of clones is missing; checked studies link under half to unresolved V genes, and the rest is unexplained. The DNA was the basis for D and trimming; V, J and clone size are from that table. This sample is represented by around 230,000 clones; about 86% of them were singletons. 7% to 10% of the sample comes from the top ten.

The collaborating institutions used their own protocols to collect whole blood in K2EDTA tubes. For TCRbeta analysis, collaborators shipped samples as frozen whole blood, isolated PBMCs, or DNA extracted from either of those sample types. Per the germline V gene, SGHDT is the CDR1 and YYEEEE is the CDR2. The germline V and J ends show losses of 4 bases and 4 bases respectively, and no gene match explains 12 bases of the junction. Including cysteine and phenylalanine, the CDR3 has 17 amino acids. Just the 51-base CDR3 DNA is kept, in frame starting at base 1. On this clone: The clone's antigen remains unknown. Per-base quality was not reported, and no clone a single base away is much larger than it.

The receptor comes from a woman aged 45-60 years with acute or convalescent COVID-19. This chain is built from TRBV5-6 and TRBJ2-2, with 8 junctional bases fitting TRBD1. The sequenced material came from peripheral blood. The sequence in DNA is TGTGCCAGCAGCCCCTATAAGAGACAGGGGTTCACCGGGGAGCTGTTTTTT. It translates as CASSPYKRQGFTGELFF.